These 14 T cell receptor beta chains originate from one sample sequenced in a study of CD8+ T cells in alopecia areata (dated by TCRdb to 2017 to 2018). The time point label here, explained by the study, means: more than three weeks on oral tofacitinib. The label giving this sample's treatment or condition can be read as: oral pan-JAK inhibitor, 5-10 mg twice daily. Library prep was done by the immunoSEQ multiplex PCR assay. For TCR sequencing, RNA was extracted from every sample and reverse transcribed into cDNA to serve as template. TCRdb re-hosts the immuneACCESS table, in-frame sequences only. Its copies lack some clones; in the studies checked, an unresolved V gene accounts for under half of them, and the cause for the rest is not known. Counted in this sample were just over 150,000 clones; about 71% of them appeared once. Around 0.91% of the sample lies in the top ten. The specimen was CD4+ T cells sorted from blood, collected at week 4, from a patient treated with tofacitinib. The source of these receptors is a human donor with alopecia areata.

This clone was counted between two and nine times. V and J are TRBV29-1 and TRBJ2-2; the match to TRBD1 covers 7 bases. The CDR3 extends over 14 amino acids. Germline values: CDR1 SQVTM, CDR2 ANQGSEA. Trimming took 5 bases from V and 6 from J; bases not matched to a gene: 9. CDR3 sequence: CSVSRQGGPGELFF. Written as DNA, the CDR3 is TGCAGCGTTAGTAGACAGGGCGGACCCGGGGAGCTGTTTTTT.

V is TRBV30 and J is TRBJ1-2; possibly TRBD1 for D (6 bases). From germline, CDR1 is GTSNPN and CDR2 SVGIG (reference sequence). V was shortened by 3 bases and J by 4 bases, with 15 bases between the two germline ends. The CDR3 totals 14 residues. CDR3 sequence (DNA): TGTGCCTGGAGATCAGGGGTTCCCCCCTATGGCTACACCTTC. Translated, it gives CAWRSGVPPYGYTF.

CDR3 loop: CASSLQTGGGYGYTF. The DNA of the CDR3 is TGTGCCAGCAGCTTACAGACAGGGGGAGGCTATGGCTACACCTTC. The gene calls are TRBV7-3 and TRBJ1-2; TRBD1 aligns across 9 bases. Germline CDR1 is SGHTA and CDR2 is FQGTGA. The CDR3 consists of 15 residues. Germline trimming cut 2 bases from V and 4 bases from J; bases unmatched to any gene: 5.

This clone was seen a few times. The chain has TRBV12-5 and TRBJ1-5; no clear D. Per the germline V gene, CDR1 is LGHNT and CDR2 is FRNRAP. Trimming took off 0 bases at V and 0 bases at J, with 9 bases between the two ends. The CDR3 spans 16 residues. As DNA, the CDR3 is TGTGCTAGTGGTTTGGTACTCGGTTATAGCAATCAGCCCCAGCATTTT. Translation: CASGLVLGYSNQPQHF.

This clone has only a few counts. The gene calls are TRBV20-1 and TRBJ2-7; possible D gene TRBD2, 5 bases. CDR1 is DFQATT and CDR2 is SNEGSKA in the germline V gene (reference sequence). Deletions cut 5 bases from V and 6 bases from J, with 11 bases between. CDR3 length: 11 residues. This CDR3 reads CSAFGRGEQYF. CDR3 nucleotide sequence: TGCAGTGCTTTCGGTCGGGGCGAGCAGTACTTC.

The chain has TRBV5-1 and TRBJ2-3; D perhaps matches TRBD1 (5 bases). This CDR3 comprises 14 residues. V shed 0 bases and J shed 4 bases, with 9 bases lying between them. Germline assignment: CDR1 SGHRS and CDR2 YFSETQ. The chain's CDR3 is CASSLEGVSDTQYF. The CDR3 DNA reads TGCGCCAGCAGCTTGGAAGGGGTTTCAGATACGCAGTATTTT.

The J gene is TRBJ2-4, the V gene TRBV5-4, with TRBD1 matching 8 bases. The germline gives CDR1 SGHNT, CDR2 YYREEE (reference sequence). The CDR3 consists of 15 residues. Germline trimming cut 4 bases from V and 4 bases from J; bases unmatched to any gene: 7. The CDR3 coding sequence is TGTGCCAGCAGCGGTCGACAGGGGCGGAAAAACATTCAGTACTTC. This translates into CASSGRQGRKNIQYF. The complete variable domain, with remaining parts taken from reference TRBV5-4 and TRBJ2-4, reads ETGVTQSPTHLIKTRGQQVTLRCSSQSGHNTVSWYQQALGQGPQFIFQYYREEENGRGNFPPRFSGLQFPNYSSELNVNALELDDSALYLCASSGRQGRKNIQYFGAGTRLSVL.

The rearrangement uses TRBV30 and TRBJ1-1; D unclear. Trimming took off 3 bases at V and 2 bases at J, with 10 bases between the two ends. The length of the CDR3 is 13 residues. From germline, CDR1 is GTSNPN and CDR2 SVGIG (reference sequence). This CDR3 reads CAWRQQQNTEAFF. CDR3 sequence (DNA): TGTGCCTGGAGACAACAGCAAAACACTGAAGCTTTCTTT.

The chain recombines TRBV12-5 with TRBJ1-5; D is perhaps TRBD1 (5 bases). CDR1 is LGHNT, CDR2 FRNRAP, per germline. The V gene lost 0 bases and the J gene lost 6 bases, with 15 bases spanning the gap. CDR3 length equals 16 residues. This CDR3 is CASGLVLSTQGQPQHF. The CDR3 DNA reads TGTGCTAGTGGTTTGGTACTGTCCACGCAGGGTCAGCCCCAGCATTTT.

This rearrangement joins TRBV4-3 to TRBJ2-6; no firm D call. The CDR3 has 16 amino acids. Germline loops: CDR1 LGHNA, CDR2 YSLEER. Deletions cut 0 bases from V and 2 bases from J, with 8 bases between. The CDR3 region is CASSQDLVAGANVLTF. CDR3 bases: TGCGCCAGCAGCCAAGACTTGGTGGCTGGGGCCAACGTCCTGACTTTC.

This sequence joins TRBV7-2 and TRBJ1-1; D is perhaps TRBD1 (6 bases). V was pared by 1 base and J by 0 bases, with 6 bases between. The CDR3 sequence is 14 residues long. Per germline, CDR1 SGHTA and CDR2 FQGNSA. The CDR3 protein is CASSLGQVNTEAFF. CDR3 bases: TGTGCCAGCAGCTTAGGACAGGTGAACACTGAAGCTTTCTTT.

The V and J genes are TRBV6-5 and TRBJ1-2; tentatively, D is TRBD1 (6 bases). V shed 4 bases and J shed 10 bases, with 16 bases lying between them. This CDR3 is 13 amino acids long. Germline assignment: CDR1 MNHEY and CDR2 SVGAGI. CDR3 amino acids: CASSSRGALPYTF. CDR3 in DNA: TGTGCCAGCAGTTCCCGGGGGGCGCTTCCCTACACCTTC.

The rearrangement uses TRBV7-9 and TRBJ1-1, with D possibly TRBD1 on 5 matching bases. Germline V gives CDR1 SEHNR, CDR2 FQNEAQ (reference sequence). The CDR3 runs 14 residues. Trimming stripped 6 bases from V and 1 base from J, with 12 bases between. CDR3 protein: CASRTVYANTEAFF. The CDR3 coding sequence is TGTGCCAGCAGGACAGTTTATGCGAACACTGAAGCTTTCTTT.

V usage is TRBV30 and J usage is TRBJ1-2; perhaps TRBD1 as D (5 bases). V shed 6 bases and J shed 8 bases, with 19 bases lying between them. This CDR3 is built from 13 residues. Germline loops: CDR1 GTSNPN, CDR2 SVGIG (reference sequence). The CDR3 DNA sequence: TGTGCCTGTTATCGGGACGGAGCATTCGGCTACACCTTC. This codes for CACYRDGAFGYTF.